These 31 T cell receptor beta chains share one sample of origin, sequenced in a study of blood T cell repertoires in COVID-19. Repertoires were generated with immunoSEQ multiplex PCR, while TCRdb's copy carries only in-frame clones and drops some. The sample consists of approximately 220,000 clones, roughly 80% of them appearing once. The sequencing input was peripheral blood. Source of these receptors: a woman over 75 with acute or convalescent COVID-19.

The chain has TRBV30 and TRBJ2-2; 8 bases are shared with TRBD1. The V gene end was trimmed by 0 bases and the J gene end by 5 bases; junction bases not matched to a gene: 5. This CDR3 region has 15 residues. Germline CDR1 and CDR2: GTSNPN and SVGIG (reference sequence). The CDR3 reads CAWSVPQGGTGELFF. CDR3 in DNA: TGTGCCTGGAGTGTACCACAGGGGGGAACCGGGGAGCTGTTTTTT.

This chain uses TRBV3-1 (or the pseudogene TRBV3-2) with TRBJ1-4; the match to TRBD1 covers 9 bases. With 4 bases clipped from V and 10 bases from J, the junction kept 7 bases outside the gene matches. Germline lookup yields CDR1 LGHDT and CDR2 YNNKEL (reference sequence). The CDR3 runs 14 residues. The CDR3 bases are TGTGCCAGCAGCCCGGGACAGGGCCTTGGAAAACTGTTTTTT. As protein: CASSPGQGLGKLFF.

Here the CDR3 DNA reads TGTGCCAGCAGTTACTCCCCCCCCGCGGGGACTGAAGCTTTCTTT. Encoded protein: CASSYSPPAGTEAFF. This chain links TRBV6-6 with TRBJ1-1; D is uncertain. This CDR3 spans 15 amino acids. The V gene lost 0 bases and the J gene lost 5 bases, with 13 bases spanning the gap. Germline CDR1 and CDR2: MNHNY and SVGAGI (reference sequence).

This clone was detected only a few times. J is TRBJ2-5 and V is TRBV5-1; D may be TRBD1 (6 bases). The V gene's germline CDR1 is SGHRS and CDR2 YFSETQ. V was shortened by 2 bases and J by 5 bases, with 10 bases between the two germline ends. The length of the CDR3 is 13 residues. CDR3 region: CASSFVRGETQYF. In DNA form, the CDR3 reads TGCGCCAGCAGCTTTGTGAGGGGGGAGACCCAGTACTTC.

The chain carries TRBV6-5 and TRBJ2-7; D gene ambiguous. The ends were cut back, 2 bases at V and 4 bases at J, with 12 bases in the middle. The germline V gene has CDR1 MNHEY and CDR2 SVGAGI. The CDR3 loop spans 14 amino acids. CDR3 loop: CASSYSRWAYEQYF. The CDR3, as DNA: TGTGCCAGCAGTTACAGTAGGTGGGCGTACGAGCAGTACTTC.

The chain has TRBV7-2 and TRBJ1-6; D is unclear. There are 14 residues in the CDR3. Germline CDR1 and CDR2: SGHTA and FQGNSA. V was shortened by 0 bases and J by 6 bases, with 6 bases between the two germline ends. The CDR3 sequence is CASSLALLNSPLHF. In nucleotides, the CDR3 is TGTGCCAGCAGCTTAGCCTTACTTAATTCACCCCTCCACTTT.

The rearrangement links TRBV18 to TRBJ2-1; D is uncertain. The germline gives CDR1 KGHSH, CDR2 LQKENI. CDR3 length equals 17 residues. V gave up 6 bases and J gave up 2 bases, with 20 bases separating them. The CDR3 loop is CASSQYTTGFPYNEQFF. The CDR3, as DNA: TGTGCCAGCTCGCAATACACAACCGGGTTCCCCTACAATGAGCAGTTCTTC.

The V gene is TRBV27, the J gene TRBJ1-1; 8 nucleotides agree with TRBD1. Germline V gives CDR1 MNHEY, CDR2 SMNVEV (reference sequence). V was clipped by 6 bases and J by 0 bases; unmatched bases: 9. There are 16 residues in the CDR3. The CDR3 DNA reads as TGTGCCAGCAGCCGCAGGACAGGGACCCTGAACACTGAAGCTTTCTTT. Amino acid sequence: CASSRRTGTLNTEAFF.

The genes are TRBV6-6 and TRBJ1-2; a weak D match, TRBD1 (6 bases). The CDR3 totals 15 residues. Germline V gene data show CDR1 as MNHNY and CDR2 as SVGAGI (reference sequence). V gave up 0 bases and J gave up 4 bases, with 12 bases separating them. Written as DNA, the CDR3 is TGTGCCAGCAGTTACTCATACAGGGAACCCTATGGCTACACCTTC. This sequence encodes CASSYSYREPYGYTF.

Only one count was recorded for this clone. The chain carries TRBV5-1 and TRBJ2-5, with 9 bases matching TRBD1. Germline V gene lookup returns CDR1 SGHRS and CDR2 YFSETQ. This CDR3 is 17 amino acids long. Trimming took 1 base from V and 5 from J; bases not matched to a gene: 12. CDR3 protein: CASSLWGDRAITETQYF. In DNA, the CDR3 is TGCGCCAGCAGCTTGTGGGGGGACAGGGCCATTACTGAGACCCAGTACTTC.

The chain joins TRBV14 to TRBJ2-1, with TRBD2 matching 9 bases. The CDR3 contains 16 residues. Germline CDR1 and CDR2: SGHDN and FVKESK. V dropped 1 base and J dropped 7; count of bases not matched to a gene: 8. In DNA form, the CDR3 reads TGTGCCAGCAGCCAAGGCCGAGCGGGGGGCTGGAATGAGCAGTTCTTC. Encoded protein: CASSQGRAGGWNEQFF.

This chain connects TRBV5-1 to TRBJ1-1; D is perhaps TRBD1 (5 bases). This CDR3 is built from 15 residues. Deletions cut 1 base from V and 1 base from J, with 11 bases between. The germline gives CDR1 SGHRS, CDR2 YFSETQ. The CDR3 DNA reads TGCGCCAGCAGCTTGCGGGCGGGGGGGAACACTGAAGCTTTCTTT. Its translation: CASSLRAGGNTEAFF.

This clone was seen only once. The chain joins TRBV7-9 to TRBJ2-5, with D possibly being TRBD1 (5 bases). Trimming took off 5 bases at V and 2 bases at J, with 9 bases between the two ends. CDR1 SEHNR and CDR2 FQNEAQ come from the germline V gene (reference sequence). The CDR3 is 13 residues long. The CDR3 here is CASSLDTQETQYF. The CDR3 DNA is TGTGCCAGCAGCCTGGACACTCAAGAGACCCAGTACTTC. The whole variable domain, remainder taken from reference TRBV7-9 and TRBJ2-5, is DTGVSQNPRHKITKRGQNVTFRCDPISEHNRLYWYRQTLGQGPEFLTYFQNEAQLEKSRLLSDRFSAERPKGSFSTLEIQRTEQGDSAMYLCASSLDTQETQYFGPGTRLLVL.

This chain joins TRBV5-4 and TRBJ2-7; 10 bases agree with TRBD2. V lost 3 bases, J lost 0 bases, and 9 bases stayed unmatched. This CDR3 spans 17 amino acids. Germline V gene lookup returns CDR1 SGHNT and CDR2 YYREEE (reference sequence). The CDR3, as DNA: TGTGCCAGCAGCTCTGGACTAGCGGAACTTAACTCCTACGAGCAGTACTTC. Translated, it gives CASSSGLAELNSYEQYF.

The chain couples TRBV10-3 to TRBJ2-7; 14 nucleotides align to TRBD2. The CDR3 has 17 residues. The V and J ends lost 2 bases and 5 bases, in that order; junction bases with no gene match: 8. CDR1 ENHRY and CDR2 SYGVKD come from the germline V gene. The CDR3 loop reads CAISEGTSGRMKNEQYF. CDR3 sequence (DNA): TGTGCCATCAGTGAGGGGACTAGCGGGAGAATGAAGAACGAGCAGTACTTC.

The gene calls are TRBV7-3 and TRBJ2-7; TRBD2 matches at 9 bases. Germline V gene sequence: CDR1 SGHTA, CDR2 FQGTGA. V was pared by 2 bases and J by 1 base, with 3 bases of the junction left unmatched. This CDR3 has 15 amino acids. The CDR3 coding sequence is TGTGCCAGCAGCTTAGAGACTAGCGGATCCTACGAGCAGTACTTC. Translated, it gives CASSLETSGSYEQYF.

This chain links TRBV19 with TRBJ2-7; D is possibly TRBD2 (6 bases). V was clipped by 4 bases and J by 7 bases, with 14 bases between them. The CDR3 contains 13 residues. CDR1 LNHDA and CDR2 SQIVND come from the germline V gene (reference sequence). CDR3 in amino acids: CASSTGPSGEQYF. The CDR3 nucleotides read TGTGCCAGTAGTACGGGACCGAGCGGGGAGCAGTACTTC.

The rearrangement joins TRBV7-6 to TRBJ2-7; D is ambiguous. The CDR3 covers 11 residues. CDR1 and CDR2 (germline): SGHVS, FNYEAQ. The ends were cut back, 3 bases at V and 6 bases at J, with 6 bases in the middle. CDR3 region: CASSFAGEQYF. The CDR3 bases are TGTGCCAGCAGCTTCGCCGGCGAGCAGTACTTC.

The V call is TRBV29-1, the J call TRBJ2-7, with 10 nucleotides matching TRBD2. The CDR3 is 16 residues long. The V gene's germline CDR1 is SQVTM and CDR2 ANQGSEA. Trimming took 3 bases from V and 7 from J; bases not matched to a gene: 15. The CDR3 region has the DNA TGCAGCGTTGAGGGCCCAGGACTAGCGGTTCTCGGAGAGCAGTACTTC. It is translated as CSVEGPGLAVLGEQYF.

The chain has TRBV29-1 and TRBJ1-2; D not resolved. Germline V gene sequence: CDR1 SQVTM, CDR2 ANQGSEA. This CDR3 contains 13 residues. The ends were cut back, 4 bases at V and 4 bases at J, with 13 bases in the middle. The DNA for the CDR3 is TGCAGCGTTGGAATGGAGGATCTCTATGGCTACACCTTC. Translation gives CSVGMEDLYGYTF.

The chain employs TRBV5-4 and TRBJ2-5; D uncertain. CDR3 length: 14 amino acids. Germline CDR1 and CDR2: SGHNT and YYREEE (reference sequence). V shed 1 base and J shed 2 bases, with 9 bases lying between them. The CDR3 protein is CASSLYSSQETQYF. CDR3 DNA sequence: TGTGCCAGCAGCTTGTATTCGTCTCAAGAGACCCAGTACTTC.

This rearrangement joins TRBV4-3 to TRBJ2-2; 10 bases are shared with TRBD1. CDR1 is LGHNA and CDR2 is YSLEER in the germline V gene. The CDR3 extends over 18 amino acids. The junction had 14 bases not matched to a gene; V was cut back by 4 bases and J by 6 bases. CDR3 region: CASSLRLRGTGAAGELFF. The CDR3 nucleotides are TGCGCCAGCAGCCTTCGATTAAGGGGGACAGGGGCCGCCGGGGAGCTGTTTTTT.

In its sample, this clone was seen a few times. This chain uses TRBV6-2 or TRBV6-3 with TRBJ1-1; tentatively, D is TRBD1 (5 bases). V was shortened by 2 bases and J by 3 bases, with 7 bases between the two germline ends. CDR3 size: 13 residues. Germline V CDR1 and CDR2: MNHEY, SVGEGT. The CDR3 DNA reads TGTGCCAGCAGTTACCTCAGGGACACTGAAGCTTTCTTT. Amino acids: CASSYLRDTEAFF.

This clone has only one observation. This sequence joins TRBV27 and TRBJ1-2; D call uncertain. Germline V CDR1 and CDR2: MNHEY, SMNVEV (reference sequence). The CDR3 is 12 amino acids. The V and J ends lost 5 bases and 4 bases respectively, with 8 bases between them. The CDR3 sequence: CASSHGSYGYTF. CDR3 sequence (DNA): TGTGCCAGCAGTCACGGGAGCTATGGCTACACCTTC.

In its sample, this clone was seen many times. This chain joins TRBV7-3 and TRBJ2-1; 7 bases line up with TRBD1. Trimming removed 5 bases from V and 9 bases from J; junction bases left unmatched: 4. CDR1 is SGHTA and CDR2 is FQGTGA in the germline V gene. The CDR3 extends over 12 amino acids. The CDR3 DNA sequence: TGTGCCAGCAGCAGACAGGGTACTGAGCAGTTCTTC. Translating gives CASSRQGTEQFF.

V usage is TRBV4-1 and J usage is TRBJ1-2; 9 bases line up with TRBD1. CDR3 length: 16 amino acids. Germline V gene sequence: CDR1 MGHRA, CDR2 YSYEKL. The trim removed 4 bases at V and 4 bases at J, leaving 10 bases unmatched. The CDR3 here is CASSPTGGANSYGYTF. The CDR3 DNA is TGCGCCAGCAGCCCTACAGGGGGCGCAAATTCCTATGGCTACACCTTC.

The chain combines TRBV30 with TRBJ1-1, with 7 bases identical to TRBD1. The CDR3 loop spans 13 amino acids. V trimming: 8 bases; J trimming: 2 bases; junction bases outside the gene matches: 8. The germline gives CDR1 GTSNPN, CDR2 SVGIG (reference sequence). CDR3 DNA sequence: TGTGCCAGAAAGGGACAGCTAAACACTGAAGCTTTCTTT. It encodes CARKGQLNTEAFF. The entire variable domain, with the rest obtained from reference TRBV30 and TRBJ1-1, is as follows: SQTIHQWPATLVQPVGSPLSLECTVEGTSNPNLYWYRQAAGRGLQLLFYSVGIGQISSEVPQNLSASRPQDRQFILSSKKLLLSDSGFYLCARKGQLNTEAFFGQGTRLTVV.

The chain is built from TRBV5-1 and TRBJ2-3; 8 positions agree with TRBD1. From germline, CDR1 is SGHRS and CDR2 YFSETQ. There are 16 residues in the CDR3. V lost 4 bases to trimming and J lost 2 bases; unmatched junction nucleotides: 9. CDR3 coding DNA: TGCGCCAGCAGCCTCGCCGGGACAGGAGTCACAGATACGCAGTATTTT. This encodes CASSLAGTGVTDTQYF.

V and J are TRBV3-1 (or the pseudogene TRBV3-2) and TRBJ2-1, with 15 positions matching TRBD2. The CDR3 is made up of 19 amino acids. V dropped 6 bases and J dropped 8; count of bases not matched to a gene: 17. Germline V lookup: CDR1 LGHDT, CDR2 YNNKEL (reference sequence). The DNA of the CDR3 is TGTGCCAGCAGTCAGAGGACTAGCGGGGGGGCAAGTAAACTCCATGAGCAGTTCTTC. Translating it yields CASSQRTSGGASKLHEQFF.

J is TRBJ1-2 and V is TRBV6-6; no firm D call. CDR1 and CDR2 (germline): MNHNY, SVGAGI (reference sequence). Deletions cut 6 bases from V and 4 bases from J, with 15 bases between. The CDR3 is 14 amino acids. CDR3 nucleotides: TGTGCCAGCAGAACCCCTACAGCCGTCTATGGCTACACCTTC. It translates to CASRTPTAVYGYTF.

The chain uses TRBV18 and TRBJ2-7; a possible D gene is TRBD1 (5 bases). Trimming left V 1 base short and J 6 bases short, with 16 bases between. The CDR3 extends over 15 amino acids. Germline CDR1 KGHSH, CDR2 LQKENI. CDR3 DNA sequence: TGTGCCAGCTCACCACAGGTCTCTACAGGCTTCGAGCAGTACTTC. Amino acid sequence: CASSPQVSTGFEQYF. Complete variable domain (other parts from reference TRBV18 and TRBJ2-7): NAGVMQNPRHLVRRRGQEARLRCSPMKGHSHVYWYRQLPEEGLKFMVYLQKENIIDESGMPKERFSAEFPKEGPSILRIQQVVRGDSAAYFCASSPQVSTGFEQYFGPGTRLTVT.